A single sample is the source of the 5 T cell receptor beta chains below, sequenced in a study of T-cell memory formation after mild COVID-19. MiXCR, applied by TCRdb to the 5' RACE reads, yields one record per CDR3 protein. This table has 300,000 to 400,000 distinct CDR3 sequences, around 20% appearing once. The sequenced sample was PBMCs or a T cell subset sorted from them (not recorded which). Source of these receptors: an adult woman who had mild COVID-19 (a few samples of this study predate the infection). Cell type and time point are not known.

The CDR3 DNA sequence: TGTGCCAGCAGGGTAGAGAACACAGATACGCAGTATTTT. Its protein is CASRVENTDTQYF. The chain couples TRBV5-8 to TRBJ2-3; no definite D call. This CDR3 contains 13 residues. Germline assignment: CDR1 SGHTS and CDR2 YDEGEE. V lost 5 bases and J lost 2, with 9 bases in between. The complete variable domain, with remaining parts taken from reference TRBV5-8 and TRBJ2-3, reads EAGVTQSPTHLIKTRGQQATLRCSPISGHTSVYWYQQALGLGLQFLLWYDEGEERNRGNFPPRFSGRQFPNYSSELNVNALELEDSALYLCASRVENTDTQYFGPGTRLTVL.

This clonotype was picked up a small number of times. The V and J genes are TRBV20-1 and TRBJ2-3; D possibly corresponds to TRBD2 (6 bases). CDR1 and CDR2 (germline): DFQATT, SNEGSKA (reference sequence). V was clipped by 3 bases and J by 2 bases, with 12 bases between them. The length of the CDR3 is 14 residues. The CDR3 region has the DNA TGCAGTGCTAGTACTAGCAGATTCACAGATACGCAGTATTTT. Translating gives CSASTSRFTDTQYF.

There are a few counts of this clonotype. This chain links TRBV15 with TRBJ2-3; D uncertain. The CDR3 extends over 15 amino acids. Germline V gives CDR1 LNHNV, CDR2 YYDKDF (reference sequence). V lost 1 base, J lost 2 bases, and 10 bases lay in between. As DNA, the CDR3 is TGTGCCACCAGCAGAGTGTACAGCTCCACAGATACGCAGTATTTT. Amino acid sequence: CATSRVYSSTDTQYF. Variable domain in full (rest from reference TRBV15 and TRBJ2-3): DAMVIQNPRYQVTQFGKPVTLSCSQTLNHNVMYWYQQKSSQAPKLLFHYYDKDFNNEADTPDNFQSRRPNTSFCFLDIRSPGLGDTAMYLCATSRVYSSTDTQYFGPGTRLTVL.

This clonotype was observed a handful of times. J is TRBJ1-1 and V is TRBV29-1; D uncertain. Germline V gene lookup returns CDR1 SQVTM and CDR2 ANQGSEA. The CDR3 sequence is 14 residues long. Trimming took off 3 bases at V and 1 base at J, with 12 bases between the two ends. CDR3 sequence reads: CSVEQISWNTEAFF. In DNA form, the CDR3 reads TGCAGCGTTGAGCAGATTTCCTGGAACACTGAAGCTTTCTTT.

The rearrangement uses TRBV6-5 and TRBJ2-7, with 11 bases identical to TRBD2. Germline V gives CDR1 MNHEY, CDR2 SVGAGI. V gave up 5 bases and J gave up 2 bases; unmatched junction bases: 2. The CDR3 sequence is 14 residues long. The CDR3 spells CASSQGLAAYEQYF. DNA of the CDR3: TGTGCCAGCAGTCAGGGACTAGCGGCCTACGAGCAGTACTTC.